One T cell receptor (beta chain) is described in this entry. The data originate from a study of patients and donors after allogeneic stem cell transplantation. This CDR3 region has 13 residues. Germline CDR1 reads DFQATT; CDR2 reads SNEGSKA (reference sequence). The trim removed 6 bases at V and 12 bases at J, leaving 15 bases unmatched. In TCRdb, the RT-PCR reads were re-called with MiXCR into one record per CDR3 protein. The sample includes tens of thousands of distinct CDR3 sequences, about 5% of them seen just once. This sequence was found in a human donor who was either an allogeneic HSCT recipient or a stem cell or donor lymphocyte infusion donor (not recorded which). It is not recorded whose cells these are; they may come from a transplant donor. V usage is TRBV20-1 and J usage is TRBJ1-1, with 8 bases aligning to TRBD1. Sequencing input: blood, either unsorted or a sorted T cell fraction (not recorded which). The CDR3, as DNA: TGCAGTGCCAACCGTGTGACAGGGGAGGAGTCTTTCTTT. It codes for CSANRVTGEESFF.